This entry lists 3 T cell receptor beta chains sequenced from one sample in a study of blood T cell repertoires in COVID-19. TCRdb's table, derived via immunoSEQ multiplex PCR, lists solely in-frame clones and lacks some. The table lists some 250,000 clones, approximately 91% of them singletons. The sequencing input was peripheral blood. The receptors stem from a woman under 40 with acute or convalescent COVID-19.

The chain has TRBV25-1 and TRBJ2-5; D ambiguous. Trimming took off 7 bases at V and 5 bases at J, with 17 bases between the two ends. CDR1 and CDR2 (germline): MGHDK, SYGVNS. This CDR3 is 14 amino acids long. The CDR3 nucleotides are TGTGCCAGCACCCGTAGTTCGGGTTTCGAGACCCAGTACTTC. Amino acids: CASTRSSGFETQYF.

This chain links TRBV11-2 with TRBJ1-5, with D possibly being TRBD1 (6 bases). Per germline, CDR1 SGHAT and CDR2 FQNNGV. V was trimmed by 1 base and J by 5 bases, leaving 9 bases between them. CDR3 length: 14 residues. The DNA for the CDR3 is TGTGCCAGCAGCTTAGGAGGGGGTTATCAGCCCCAGCATTTT. Protein: CASSLGGGYQPQHF. The whole variable domain, filled in from reference TRBV11-2 and TRBJ1-5, reads EAGVAQSPRYKIIEKRQSVAFWCNPISGHATLYWYQQILGQGPKLLIQFQNNGVVDDSQLPKDRFSAERLKGVDSTLKIQPAKLEDSAVYLCASSLGGGYQPQHFGDGTRLSIL.

J is TRBJ2-5 and V is TRBV7-2, with TRBD1 identical over 7 bases. CDR1 and CDR2 (germline): SGHTA, FQGNSA. The CDR3 sequence is 16 residues long. The J segment lost 2 bases and the V segment lost 2 bases, leaving 8 bases of the junction unmatched. This CDR3 reads CASSLWTGAPQETQYF. DNA of the CDR3: TGTGCCAGCAGCTTATGGACAGGAGCACCTCAAGAGACCCAGTACTTC.